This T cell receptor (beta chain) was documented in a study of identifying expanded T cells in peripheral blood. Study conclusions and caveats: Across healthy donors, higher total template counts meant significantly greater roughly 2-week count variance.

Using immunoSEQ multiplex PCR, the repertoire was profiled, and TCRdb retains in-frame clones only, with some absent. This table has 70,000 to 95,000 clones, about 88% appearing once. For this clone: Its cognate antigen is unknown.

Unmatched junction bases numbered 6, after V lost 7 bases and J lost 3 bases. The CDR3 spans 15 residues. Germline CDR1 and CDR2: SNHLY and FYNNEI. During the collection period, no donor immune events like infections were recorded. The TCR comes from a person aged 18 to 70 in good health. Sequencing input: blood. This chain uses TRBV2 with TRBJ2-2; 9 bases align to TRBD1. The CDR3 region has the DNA TGTGCCAGCAACTGGGGGGACAGGGACACCGGGGAGCTGTTTTTT. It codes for CASNWGDRDTGELFF.